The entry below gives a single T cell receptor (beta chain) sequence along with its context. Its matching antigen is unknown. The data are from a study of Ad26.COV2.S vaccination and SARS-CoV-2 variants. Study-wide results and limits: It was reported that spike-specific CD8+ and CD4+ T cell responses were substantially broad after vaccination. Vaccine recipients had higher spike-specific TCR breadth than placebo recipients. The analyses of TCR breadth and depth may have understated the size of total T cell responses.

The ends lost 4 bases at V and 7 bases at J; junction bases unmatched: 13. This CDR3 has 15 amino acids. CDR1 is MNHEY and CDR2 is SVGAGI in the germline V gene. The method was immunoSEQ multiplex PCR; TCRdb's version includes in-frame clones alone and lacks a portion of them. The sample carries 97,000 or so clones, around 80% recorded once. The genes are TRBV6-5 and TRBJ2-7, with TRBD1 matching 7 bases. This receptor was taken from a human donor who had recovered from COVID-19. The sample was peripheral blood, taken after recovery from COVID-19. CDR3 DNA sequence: TGTGCCAGCAGTTTAAAGGGGACAGCGAGAGGGGAGCAGTACTTC. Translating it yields CASSLKGTARGEQYF.